One and the same sample provided the 21 T cell receptor beta chains below, sequenced in a study of blood T cells in healthy people across ages. The use of a sample-barcoded 5' primer and a J-beta primer mix characterized a second PCR of roughly 6 to 12 cycles. One entry per CDR3 protein, called by TCRdb with MiXCR from the 5' RACE reads. This sample carries about 730,000 distinct CDR3 sequences, roughly 47% of them seen once, and the ten largest clones take roughly 20%. The sequencing sample was made of blood. The receptors were sampled from a woman aged 60-75 years in good health.

As regards this clonotype: At one boundary the junction diverges from the germline segment, which might be a read error. This rearrangement joins TRBV2 to TRBJ2-3, with 10 bases matching TRBD2. The CDR3 contains 17 residues. Germline lookup yields CDR1 SNHLY and CDR2 FYNNEI. CDR3 sequence (DNA): TGTGCCAGCAGTGAGCTCTCTAGCGGGGGCCCCACAGATGCGCAGTATTTT. Translated, it gives CASSELSSGGPTDAQYF.

The V gene is TRBV9, the J gene TRBJ2-2, with TRBD1 matching over 7 bases. Per germline, CDR1 SGDLS and CDR2 YYNGEE. The CDR3 extends over 16 amino acids. The V gene end was trimmed by 2 bases and the J gene end by 0 bases; junction bases not matched to a gene: 4. CDR3 loop: CASSVSQGTNTGELFF. CDR3 DNA sequence: TGTGCCAGCAGCGTGTCACAGGGGACGAACACCGGGGAGCTGTTTTTT.

As regards this clonotype: A junction boundary mismatches the germline segment, possibly from a read error. The J gene is TRBJ2-1, the V gene TRBV18; TRBD2 agrees at 7 bases. The length of the CDR3 is 16 residues. Germline-derived CDR1 and CDR2 are KGHSH and LQKENI. CDR3 sequence: CASSLTERGAYNEQFF. DNA for the CDR3: TGTGCCAGCTCACTGACGGAGCGGGGAGCCTACAACGAGCAGTTCTTC.

The chain links TRBV7-9 to TRBJ2-5, with 9 bases that match TRBD2. Per germline, CDR1 SEHNR and CDR2 FQNEAQ (reference sequence). The CDR3 runs 17 residues. J gave up 1 base and V 6 bases, and 12 bases lay outside the gene matches. CDR3 residues: CASRDLAGRGGQETQYF. CDR3 coding DNA: TGTGCCAGCAGAGATCTAGCGGGAAGAGGGGGCCAAGAGACCCAGTACTTC.

This clonotype has just a few counts. The V call is TRBV29-1, the J call TRBJ2-7, with D perhaps matching TRBD1 (5 bases). Germline CDR1 SQVTM, CDR2 ANQGSEA. The CDR3 runs 13 residues. The germline V and J ends were trimmed by 6 bases and 6 bases, with 18 bases remaining between them. As DNA, the CDR3 is TGCAGCGTAACGGTGACAGAACCCCTCGAGCAGTACTTC. Residues: CSVTVTEPLEQYF.

This clonotype was detected ten times or more. The V gene is TRBV20-1, the J gene TRBJ2-1, with a possible D match to TRBD1 (6 bases). The V end was cut by 6 bases, the J end by 7 bases, with 19 bases between. Germline CDR1 reads DFQATT; CDR2 reads SNEGSKA (reference sequence). The length of the CDR3 is 14 residues. CDR3 in amino acids: CSARGSSALNEQFF. CDR3 bases: TGCAGTGCCAGGGGCAGTTCCGCCTTGAATGAGCAGTTCTTC.

J is TRBJ2-3 and V is TRBV5-5; D possibly uses TRBD1 or TRBD2 (5 bases each). Per the germline V gene, CDR1 is SGHKS and CDR2 is YYEKEE (reference sequence). This CDR3 spans 16 amino acids. Trimming took 5 bases from V and 0 from J, leaving 16 bases between them. CDR3 sequence: CASRTWDRGSTDTQYF. The CDR3 bases are TGTGCCAGCAGGACCTGGGACCGCGGGAGCACAGATACGCAGTATTTT.

The chain carries TRBV29-1 and TRBJ2-4, with D perhaps TRBD1 or TRBD2 (6 bases each). Deletions cut 3 bases from V and 3 bases from J, with 21 bases between. The CDR3 totals 17 residues. CDR1 is SQVTM, CDR2 ANQGSEA, per germline. In DNA, the CDR3 is TGCAGCGTTGATGGTAACGGCCGAGGGGGGCTCAAAAACATTCAGTACTTC. It translates to CSVDGNGRGGLKNIQYF.

This clonotype was counted many times. The chain carries TRBV7-9 and TRBJ1-2, with 7 bases fitting TRBD1. CDR1 is SEHNR and CDR2 is FQNEAQ in the germline V gene (reference sequence). V gave up 5 bases and J gave up 6 bases; unmatched junction bases: 6. The length of the CDR3 is 13 residues. The CDR3 loop is CASSPTGNHGYTF. Written as DNA, the CDR3 is TGTGCCAGCAGCCCGACAGGGAATCATGGCTACACCTTC.

The chain uses TRBV20-1 and TRBJ2-5, with a possible D match to TRBD1 (6 bases). V was cut by 5 bases and J by 5 bases, with 24 bases left in between. Germline V CDR1 and CDR2: DFQATT, SNEGSKA (reference sequence). The CDR3 has 16 residues. The CDR3 loop is CSASIVGAVFGETQYF. CDR3 DNA sequence: TGCAGTGCTTCTATTGTGGGGGCGGTTTTTGGCGAGACCCAGTACTTC.

The chain uses TRBV30 and TRBJ2-1, with D hard to call. V was clipped by 1 base and J by 0 bases, with 4 bases between them. The CDR3 totals 13 residues. CDR1 and CDR2 (germline): GTSNPN, SVGIG (reference sequence). The CDR3 loop reads CAWSENSYNEQFF. The CDR3 bases are TGTGCCTGGAGTGAAAACTCCTACAATGAGCAGTTCTTC.

The chain employs TRBV5-1 and TRBJ2-3; 9 positions agree with TRBD2. Germline V gene lookup returns CDR1 SGHRS and CDR2 YFSETQ. The CDR3 runs 14 residues. With 4 bases clipped from V and 5 bases from J, the junction kept 5 bases outside the gene matches. Here the CDR3 reads CASSALAGLDTQYF. The CDR3, as DNA: TGCGCCAGCAGCGCGCTAGCGGGATTAGATACGCAGTATTTT.

This clonotype appeared a few times. The gene calls are TRBV4-2 and TRBJ1-2; tentative D call: TRBD1 (5 bases). Looked up from germline, CDR1 is LGHNA and CDR2 is YNFKEQ. This CDR3 has 16 amino acids. V lost 3 bases and J lost 3, with 17 bases in between. CDR3 bases: TGTGCCAGCAGCCAGGACTCGAGACCGGGGGACTATGGCTACACCTTC. Translating gives CASSQDSRPGDYGYTF.

The gene calls are TRBV20-1 and TRBJ2-3; D is unresolved. The germline V gene has CDR1 DFQATT and CDR2 SNEGSKA (reference sequence). The CDR3 is made up of 11 amino acids. V was trimmed by 3 bases and J by 6 bases, leaving 7 bases between them. CDR3 in DNA: TGCAGTGCTAGTTGGTGGGATACGCAGTATTTT. It is translated as CSASWWDTQYF.

The chain joins TRBV20-1 to TRBJ1-2; 12 bases fit TRBD1. Trimming at V came to 3 bases and at J to 7 bases, leaving 6 bases not matched to a gene. CDR1 DFQATT and CDR2 SNEGSKA come from the germline V gene (reference sequence). The CDR3 sequence is 14 residues long. The CDR3 is CSASSGTGGSGYTF. Here the CDR3 DNA reads TGCAGTGCTAGTTCCGGGACAGGGGGCTCTGGCTACACCTTC.

Comment on this clonotype: A much larger clone differs from this one at a single base, so this may be a read error. V and J are TRBV29-1 and TRBJ2-1, with 8 bases matching TRBD2. Germline lookup yields CDR1 SQVTM and CDR2 ANQGSEA. V lost 7 bases to trimming and J lost 10 bases; unmatched junction nucleotides: 15. This CDR3 comprises 14 residues. CDR3 nucleotides: TGCAGCGAGACCGTGGCCTTAGCGGGGTACGAGCAGTTCTTC. It encodes CSETVALAGYEQFF.

The rearrangement joins TRBV12-3 or TRBV12-4 to TRBJ2-5; D ambiguous. The CDR3 is 15 residues long. The V end was cut by 4 bases, the J end by 11 bases, with 23 bases between. CDR3 region: CASSSEVRSGNEQYF. The CDR3 DNA reads as TGTGCCAGCAGTTCCGAGGTCCGTTCCGGCAATGAGCAGTACTTC.

A few counts support this clonotype. V and J are TRBV7-2 and TRBJ2-7; D not resolved. Germline CDR1 is SGHTA and CDR2 is FQGNSA. The CDR3 covers 13 residues. V was cut by 1 base and J by 7 bases, with 11 bases left in between. The CDR3: CASSLGVEREQYF. CDR3 DNA sequence: TGTGCCAGCAGCTTAGGAGTAGAGCGAGAGCAGTACTTC.

The chain couples TRBV12-3 or TRBV12-4 to TRBJ2-1; D is ambiguous. V lost 4 bases to trimming and J lost 9 bases, with 4 bases between them. The CDR3 is 10 amino acids. CDR3 sequence: CASSSTEQFF. The CDR3, as DNA: TGTGCCAGCAGTTCGACTGAGCAGTTCTTC.

The chain recombines TRBV7-2 with TRBJ2-5; D remains unclear. The J call may be in error: the DNA end matches TRBJ2-7 better. The CDR3 consists of 11 residues. Germline CDR1 SGHTA, CDR2 FQGNSA. This CDR3 is CASSIQYEQYF. In DNA form, the CDR3 reads TGTGCCAGCAGCATCCAGTACGAGCAGTACTTC.

The table lists this clonotype with a few counts. The CDR3: CASRHTGNTEAFF. Here the CDR3 DNA reads TGTGCCAGCAGGCATACAGGTAACACTGAAGCTTTCTTT. The rearrangement joins TRBV13 to TRBJ1-1; maybe TRBD1 (5 bases). This CDR3 contains 13 residues. V was shortened by 6 bases and J by 2 bases, with 10 bases between the two germline ends. Per the germline V gene, CDR1 is PRHDT and CDR2 is FYEKMQ (reference sequence). Full variable domain (rest looked up from reference TRBV13 and TRBJ1-1): AAGVIQSPRHLIKEKRETATLKCYPIPRHDTVYWYQQGPGQDPQFLISFYEKMQSDKGSIPDRFSAQQFSDYHSELNMSSLELGDSALYFCASRHTGNTEAFFGQGTRLTVV.